Sequencing of this T cell receptor (beta chain) was carried out in a study of vaccination effects on CD4 cells after COVID-19. Looking at the study overall: Post-vaccine sampling occurred a median 72 days after the second dose.

Antigen-specific CD4+ T cells were expanded (with viral peptide pools) by the ViraFEST assay ahead of sequencing. Isolating CD4+ T cells followed approximately 9 days of culture. BNT162b2 vaccine or mRNA-1273 vaccine was given to participants in two doses. After approximately 2 million PBMC were placed in each well, they were cultured with approximately 9.4 IU/ml IL-2 and approximately 10 ug/ml peptides. Study-wide results and limits: Pronounced clonal contraction occurred in clones induced by infection and by vaccine late after vaccination.

Remarks on this clone: The antigen is undetermined.

The method was immunoSEQ multiplex PCR; TCRdb's version includes in-frame clones alone and lacks a portion of them. This sample carries 75,000 to 100,000 clones, around 77% of them seen once, and the ten largest clones take more than 0.85%. This sample comprised CD4+ T cells from PBMCs cultured with HCoV-OC43 spike peptides, obtained after COVID-19 vaccination. Subset denoted: HCoV-OC43 spike overlapping peptide pool stimulation. This TCR came from a human donor who received a COVID-19 vaccine.

In DNA form, the CDR3 reads TGTGCCAGCTCCGCCCGGACAGGTCGCGCAGATACGCAGTATTTT. Translated: CASSARTGRADTQYF. The chain employs TRBV13 and TRBJ2-3, with 7 bases identical to TRBD1. Germline CDR1 reads PRHDT; CDR2 reads FYEKMQ (reference sequence). This CDR3 spans 15 amino acids. J was trimmed by 4 bases and V by 8 bases; bases with no gene match: 12.